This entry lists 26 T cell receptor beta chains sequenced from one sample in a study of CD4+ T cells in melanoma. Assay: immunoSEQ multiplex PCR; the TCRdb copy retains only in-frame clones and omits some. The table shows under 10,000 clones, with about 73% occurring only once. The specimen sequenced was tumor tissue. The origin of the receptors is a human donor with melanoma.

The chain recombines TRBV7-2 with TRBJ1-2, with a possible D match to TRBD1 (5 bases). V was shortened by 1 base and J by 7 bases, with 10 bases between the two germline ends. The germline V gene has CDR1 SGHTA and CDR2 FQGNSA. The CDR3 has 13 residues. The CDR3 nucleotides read TGTGCCAGCAGCTTAGTCCGGGACCCTGGCTACACCTTC. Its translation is CASSLVRDPGYTF.

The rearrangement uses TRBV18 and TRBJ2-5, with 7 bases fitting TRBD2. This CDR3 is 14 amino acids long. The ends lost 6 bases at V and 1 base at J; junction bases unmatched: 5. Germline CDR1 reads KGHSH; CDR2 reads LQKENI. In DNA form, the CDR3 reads TGTGCCAGCTCCCGACGGGAGGTCCAAGAGACCCAGTACTTC. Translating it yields CASSRREVQETQYF. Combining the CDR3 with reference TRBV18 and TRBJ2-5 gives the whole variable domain NAGVMQNPRHLVRRRGQEARLRCSPMKGHSHVYWYRQLPEEGLKFMVYLQKENIIDESGMPKERFSAEFPKEGPSILRIQQVVRGDSAAYFCASSRREVQETQYFGPGTRLLVL.

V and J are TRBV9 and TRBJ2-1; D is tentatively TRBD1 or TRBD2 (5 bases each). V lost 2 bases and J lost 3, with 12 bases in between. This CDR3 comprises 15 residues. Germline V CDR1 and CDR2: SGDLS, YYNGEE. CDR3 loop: CASSVAGALYNEQFF. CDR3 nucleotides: TGTGCCAGCAGCGTGGCCGGGGCCCTCTACAATGAGCAGTTCTTC.

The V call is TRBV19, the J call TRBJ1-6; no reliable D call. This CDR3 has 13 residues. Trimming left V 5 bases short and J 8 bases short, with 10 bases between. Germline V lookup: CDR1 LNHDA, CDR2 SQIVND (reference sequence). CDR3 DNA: TGTGCCAGTAGTCTAGGGAAGGATTCACCCCTCCACTTT. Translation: CASSLGKDSPLHF.

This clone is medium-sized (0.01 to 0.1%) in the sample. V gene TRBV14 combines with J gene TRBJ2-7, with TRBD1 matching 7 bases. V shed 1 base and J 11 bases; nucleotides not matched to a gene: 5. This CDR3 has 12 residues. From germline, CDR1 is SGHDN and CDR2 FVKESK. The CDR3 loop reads CASSQGTGAKYF. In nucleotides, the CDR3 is TGTGCCAGCAGCCAAGGGACAGGAGCCAAGTACTTC.

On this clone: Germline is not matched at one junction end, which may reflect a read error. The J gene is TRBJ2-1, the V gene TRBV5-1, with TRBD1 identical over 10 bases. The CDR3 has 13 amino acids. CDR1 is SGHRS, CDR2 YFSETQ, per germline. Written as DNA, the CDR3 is TGCGCCAGCAGCTTGGCCTCAGGGGACAGGGGAATCTTC. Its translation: CASSLASGDRGIF.

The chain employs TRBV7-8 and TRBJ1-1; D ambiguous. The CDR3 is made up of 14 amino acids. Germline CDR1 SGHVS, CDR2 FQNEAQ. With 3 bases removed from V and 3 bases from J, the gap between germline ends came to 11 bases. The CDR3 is CASSFQAGDTEAFF. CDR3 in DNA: TGTGCCAGCAGCTTCCAGGCCGGGGACACTGAAGCTTTCTTT.

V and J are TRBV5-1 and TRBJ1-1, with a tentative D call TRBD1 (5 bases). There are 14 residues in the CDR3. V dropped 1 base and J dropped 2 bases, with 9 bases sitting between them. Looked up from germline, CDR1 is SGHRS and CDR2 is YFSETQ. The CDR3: CASSLLQGNTEAFF. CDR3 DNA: TGCGCCAGCAGCTTGTTGCAGGGTAACACTGAAGCTTTCTTT. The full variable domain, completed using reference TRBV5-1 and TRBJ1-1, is KAGVTQTPRYLIKTRGQQVTLSCSPISGHRSVSWYQQTPGQGLQFLFEYFSETQRNKGNFPGRFSGRQFSNSRSEMNVSTLELGDSALYLCASSLLQGNTEAFFGQGTRLTVV.

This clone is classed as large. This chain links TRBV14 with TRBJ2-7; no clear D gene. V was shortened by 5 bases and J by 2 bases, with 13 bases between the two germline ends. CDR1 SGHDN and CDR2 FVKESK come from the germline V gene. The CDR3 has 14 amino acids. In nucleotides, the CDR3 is TGTGCCAGCAGCTATGGGAACCGCCCCTACGAGCAGTACTTC. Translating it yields CASSYGNRPYEQYF. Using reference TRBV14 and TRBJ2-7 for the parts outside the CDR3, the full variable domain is EAGVTQFPSHSVIEKGQTVTLRCDPISGHDNLYWYRRVMGKEIKFLLHFVKESKQDESGMPNNRFLAERTGGTYSTLKVQPAELEDSGVYFCASSYGNRPYEQYFGPGTRLTVT.

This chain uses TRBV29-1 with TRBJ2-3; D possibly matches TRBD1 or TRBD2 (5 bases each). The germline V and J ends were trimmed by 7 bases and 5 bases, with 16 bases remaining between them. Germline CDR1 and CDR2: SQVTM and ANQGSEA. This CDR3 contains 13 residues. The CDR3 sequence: CSASRDLRDTQYF. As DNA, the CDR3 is TGCAGCGCCTCCCGGGACCTACGAGATACGCAGTATTTT.

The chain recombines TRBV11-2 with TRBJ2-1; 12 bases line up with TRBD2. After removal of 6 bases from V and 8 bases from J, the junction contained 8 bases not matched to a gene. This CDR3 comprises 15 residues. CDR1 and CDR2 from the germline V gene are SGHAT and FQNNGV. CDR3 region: CASSKGLAGTDEQFF. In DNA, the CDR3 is TGTGCCAGCAGTAAAGGACTAGCGGGGACGGATGAGCAGTTCTTC.

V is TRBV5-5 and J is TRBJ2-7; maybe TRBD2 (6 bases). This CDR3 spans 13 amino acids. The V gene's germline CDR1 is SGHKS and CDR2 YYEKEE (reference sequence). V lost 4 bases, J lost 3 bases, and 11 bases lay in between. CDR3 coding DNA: TGTGCCAGCAGCCGGACGGGGGACTACGAGCAGTACTTC. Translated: CASSRTGDYEQYF.

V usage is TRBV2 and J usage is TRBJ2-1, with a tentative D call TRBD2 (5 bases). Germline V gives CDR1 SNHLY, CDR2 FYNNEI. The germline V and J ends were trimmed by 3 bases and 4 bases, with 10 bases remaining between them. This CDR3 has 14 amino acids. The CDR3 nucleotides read TGTGCCAGCAGTGACGTCCCGGGGTACAATGAGCAGTTCTTC. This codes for CASSDVPGYNEQFF.

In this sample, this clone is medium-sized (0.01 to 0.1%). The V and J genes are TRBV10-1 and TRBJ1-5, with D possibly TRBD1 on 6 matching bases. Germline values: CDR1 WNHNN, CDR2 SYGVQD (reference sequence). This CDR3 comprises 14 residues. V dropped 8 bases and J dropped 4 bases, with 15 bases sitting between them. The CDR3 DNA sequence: TGCGCCAGCTTCCAGGGGAACCTTAATCAGCCCCAGCATTTT. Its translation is CASFQGNLNQPQHF.

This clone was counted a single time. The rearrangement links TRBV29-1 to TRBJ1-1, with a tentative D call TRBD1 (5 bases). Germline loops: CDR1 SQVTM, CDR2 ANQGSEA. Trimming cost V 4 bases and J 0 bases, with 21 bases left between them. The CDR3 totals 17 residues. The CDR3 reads CSVGIRQPALLNTEAFF. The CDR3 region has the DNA TGCAGCGTTGGGATCCGACAGCCTGCTCTTTTGAACACTGAAGCTTTCTTT.

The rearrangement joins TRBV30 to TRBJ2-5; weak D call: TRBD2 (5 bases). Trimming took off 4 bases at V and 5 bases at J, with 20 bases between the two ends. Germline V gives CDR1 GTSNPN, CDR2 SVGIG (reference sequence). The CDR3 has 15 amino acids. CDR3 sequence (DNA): TGTGCCTGGAAAGACTTCGGACTCCCATTGGAGACCCAGTACTTC. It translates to CAWKDFGLPLETQYF.

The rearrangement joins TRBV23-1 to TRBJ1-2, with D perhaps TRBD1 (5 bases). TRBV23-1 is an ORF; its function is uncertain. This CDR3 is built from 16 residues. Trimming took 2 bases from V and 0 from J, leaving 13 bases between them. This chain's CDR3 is CASSQRRQLTNYGYTF. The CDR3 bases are TGCGCCAGCAGTCAACGGCGACAGCTAACTAACTATGGCTACACCTTC.

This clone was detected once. The CDR3 DNA reads TGTGCCTGGAGGGCCGGGACAGGCAATGAAAAACTGTTTTTT. It encodes CAWRAGTGNEKLFF. This chain joins TRBV30 and TRBJ1-4; 8 bases agree with TRBD1. Losses at the gene ends were 3 bases for V and 5 bases for J; bases not matched to a gene: 5. Germline CDR1 is GTSNPN and CDR2 is SVGIG (reference sequence). The CDR3 has 14 amino acids.

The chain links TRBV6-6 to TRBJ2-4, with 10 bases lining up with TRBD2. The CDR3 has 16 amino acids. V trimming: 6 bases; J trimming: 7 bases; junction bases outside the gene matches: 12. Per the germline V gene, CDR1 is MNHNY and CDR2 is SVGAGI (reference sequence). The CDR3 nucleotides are TGTGCCAGCAGCATTCGTCAGCGGGGGGGCGGGAACATTCAGTACTTC. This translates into CASSIRQRGGGNIQYF.

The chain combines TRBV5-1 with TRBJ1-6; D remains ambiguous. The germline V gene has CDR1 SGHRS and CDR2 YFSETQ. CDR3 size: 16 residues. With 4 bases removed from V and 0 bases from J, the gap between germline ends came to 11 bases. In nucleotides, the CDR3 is TGCGCCAGCAGCGCCCAAGGGAGCTCCTATAATTCACCCCTCCACTTT. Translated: CASSAQGSSYNSPLHF. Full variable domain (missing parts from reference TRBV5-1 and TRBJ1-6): KAGVTQTPRYLIKTRGQQVTLSCSPISGHRSVSWYQQTPGQGLQFLFEYFSETQRNKGNFPGRFSGRQFSNSRSEMNVSTLELGDSALYLCASSAQGSSYNSPLHFGNGTRLTVT.

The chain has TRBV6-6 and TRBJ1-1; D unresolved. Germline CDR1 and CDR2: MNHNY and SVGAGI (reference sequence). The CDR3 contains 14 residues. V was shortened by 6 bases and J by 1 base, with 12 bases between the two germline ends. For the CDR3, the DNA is TGTGCCAGCAGCCCCACCCTTAAGAACACTGAAGCTTTCTTT. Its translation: CASSPTLKNTEAFF.

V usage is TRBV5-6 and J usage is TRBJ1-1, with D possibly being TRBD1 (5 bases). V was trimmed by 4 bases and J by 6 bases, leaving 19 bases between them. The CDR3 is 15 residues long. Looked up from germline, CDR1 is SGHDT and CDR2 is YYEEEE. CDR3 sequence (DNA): TGTGCCAGCAGCCTCCCGAGGCAGGGCCCGCCTGAAGCTTTCTTT. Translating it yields CASSLPRQGPPEAFF.

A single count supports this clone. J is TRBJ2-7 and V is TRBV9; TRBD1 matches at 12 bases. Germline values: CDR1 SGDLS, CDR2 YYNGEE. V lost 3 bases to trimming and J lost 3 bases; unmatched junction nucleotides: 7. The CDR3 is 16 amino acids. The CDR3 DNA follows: TGTGCCAGCAGCGCTTCCGGGACAGGGGGCCACTACGAGCAGTACTTC. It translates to CASSASGTGGHYEQYF.

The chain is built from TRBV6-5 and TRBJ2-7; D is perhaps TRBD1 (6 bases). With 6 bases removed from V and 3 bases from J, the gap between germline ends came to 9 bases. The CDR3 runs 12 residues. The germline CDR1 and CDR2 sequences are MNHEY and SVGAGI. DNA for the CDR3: TGTGCCAGCAGCCCACAGGGCTACGAGCAGTACTTC. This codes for CASSPQGYEQYF.

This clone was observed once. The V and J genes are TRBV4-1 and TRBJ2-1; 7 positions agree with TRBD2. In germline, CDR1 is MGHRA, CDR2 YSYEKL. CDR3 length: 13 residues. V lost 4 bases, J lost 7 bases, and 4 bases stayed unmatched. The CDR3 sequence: CASSPRGENEQFF. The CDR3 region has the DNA TGCGCCAGCAGCCCACGGGGGGAGAATGAGCAGTTCTTC.

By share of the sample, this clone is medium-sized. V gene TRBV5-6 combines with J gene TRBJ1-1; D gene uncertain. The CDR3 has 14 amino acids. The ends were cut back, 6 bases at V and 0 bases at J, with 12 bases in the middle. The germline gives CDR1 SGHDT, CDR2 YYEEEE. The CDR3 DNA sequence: TGTGCCAGCATCGAAATGCGGGTGAACACTGAAGCTTTCTTT. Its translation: CASIEMRVNTEAFF.